Presented here are 16 T cell receptor beta chains from one specimen sequenced in a study of blood T cells in healthy people across ages (dated by TCRdb to between 2014 and 2017). Library construction relied on 5' RACE. The reads were generated on an Illumina HiSeq 2500. The second PCR ran for about 6 to 12 cycles and used a J-beta primer mix along with a sample-barcoded 5' primer. Clones were called with MiXCR by TCRdb after fastp trimmed the public reads at Q25, and only in-frame beta chains were retained. Each record represents a unique CDR3 protein, reported with the most common genes and DNA among its rows. Recorded for this sample are around 800,000 distinct CDR3 sequences; about a quarter of them occurred a single time. Together, the top ten hold 3% of the sample. A further study also used this sample, focusing on T cells of mothers and their children.

Sequenced sample: blood. These receptors originate from a boy younger than 18 in good health.

The V call is TRBV12-3 or TRBV12-4, the J call TRBJ2-1, with D possibly matching TRBD2 (7 bases). V was clipped by 6 bases and J by 0 bases, with 12 bases between them. CDR3 length equals 15 residues. CDR3 residues: CASRGGGTSYNEQFF. CDR3 nucleotide sequence: TGTGCCAGCAGGGGCGGGGGCACCTCCTACAATGAGCAGTTCTTC.

This clonotype was observed a handful of times. The chain carries TRBV18 and TRBJ2-7; D is unresolved. Germline CDR1 KGHSH, CDR2 LQKENI. Deletions cut 2 bases from V and 5 bases from J, with 10 bases between. There are 13 residues in the CDR3. The CDR3 reads CASSPRVPDEQYF. The CDR3 DNA sequence: TGTGCCAGCTCACCAAGAGTACCCGACGAGCAGTACTTC.

The genes are TRBV6-2 or TRBV6-3 and TRBJ2-7, with D unclear. The V gene lost 4 bases and the J gene lost 4 bases, with 11 bases spanning the gap. This CDR3 contains 13 residues. Germline V gives CDR1 MNHEY, CDR2 SVGEGT. The CDR3 is CASSSLRQYEQYF. The CDR3 bases are TGTGCCAGCAGTTCCCTAAGACAATACGAGCAGTACTTC.

In this sample, this clonotype turned up a few times. The V and J genes are TRBV29-1 and TRBJ2-2; unclear D gene. This CDR3 has 13 residues. Germline V gene sequence: CDR1 SQVTM, CDR2 ANQGSEA. Trimming shortened V by 0 bases and J by 6 bases, and 8 bases separated the two germline ends. The CDR3 DNA follows: TGCAGCGTTGAAGAACAGTACGCCGGGGAGCTGTTTTTT. Translation: CSVEEQYAGELFF.

This clonotype was recorded once. The chain is built from TRBV28 and TRBJ1-5, with 9 bases aligning to TRBD1. This CDR3 has 15 amino acids. The trim removed 6 bases at V and 5 bases at J, leaving 8 bases unmatched. Germline CDR1 reads MDHEN; CDR2 reads SYDVKM. The CDR3 loop is CASSPRDRVHQPQHF. CDR3 sequence (DNA): TGTGCCAGCAGCCCCCGGGACAGGGTCCATCAGCCCCAGCATTTT.

The chain carries TRBV3-1 and TRBJ2-5, with 7 bases that match TRBD2. The CDR3 is made up of 15 amino acids. Germline V gene data show CDR1 as LGHDT and CDR2 as YNNKEL (reference sequence). V shed 2 bases, J shed 1 base, and the junction held 4 bases outside the gene matches. CDR3: CASSQLAVTQETQYF. In DNA form, the CDR3 reads TGTGCCAGCAGCCAACTAGCGGTTACCCAAGAGACCCAGTACTTC.

This clonotype has more than one count but fewer than ten. V is TRBV12-3 or TRBV12-4 and J is TRBJ1-2, with 7 nucleotides matching TRBD1. Losses at the gene ends were 7 bases for V and 4 bases for J; bases not matched to a gene: 6. The CDR3 is 13 amino acids. Here the CDR3 DNA reads TGTGCCAGCAAGGCAGGGGGTATCTATGGCTACACCTTC. Amino acid sequence: CASKAGGIYGYTF.

The V gene is TRBV4-1, the J gene TRBJ2-5, with 9 bases aligning to TRBD2. Matching the DNA end better, TRBJ2-1 makes the J call doubtful. Germline V gives CDR1 MGHRA, CDR2 YSYEKL. The CDR3 is 19 residues long. As DNA, the CDR3 is TGCGCCAGCAGCGCCCCATTCGGAGCGGGAGGTCTTCGTTACAATGAGCAGTTCTTC. Amino acids: CASSAPFGAGGLRYNEQFF.

This chain uses TRBV7-9 with TRBJ1-1, with D maybe TRBD1 (5 bases). The CDR3 sequence is 14 residues long. The germline gives CDR1 SEHNR, CDR2 FQNEAQ (reference sequence). V was clipped by 5 bases and J by 3 bases, with 13 bases between them. DNA for the CDR3: TGTGCCAGCAGCCACGGCAGGGTAGACACTGAAGCTTTCTTT. It is translated as CASSHGRVDTEAFF.

The chain couples TRBV20-1 to TRBJ2-7; 7 nucleotides line up with TRBD1. The V gene's germline CDR1 is DFQATT and CDR2 SNEGSKA (reference sequence). V lost 6 bases, J lost 3 bases, and 8 bases stayed unmatched. The CDR3 extends over 13 amino acids. CDR3 region: CSASSGQIYEQYF. The CDR3 DNA reads TGCAGTGCCTCTTCGGGACAGATCTACGAGCAGTACTTC.

V usage is TRBV3-1 and J usage is TRBJ2-4, with D perhaps TRBD2 (6 bases). The CDR3 covers 17 residues. Germline V gene data show CDR1 as LGHDT and CDR2 as YNNKEL (reference sequence). V lost 0 bases, J lost 3 bases, and 15 bases lay in between. In DNA form, the CDR3 reads TGTGCCAGCAGCCAAGATCGCGGGACGGTACTCAAAAACATTCAGTACTTC. This encodes CASSQDRGTVLKNIQYF.

This clonotype turned up a few times. The chain is built from TRBV7-9 and TRBJ2-7, with TRBD1 matching 8 bases. CDR1 is SEHNR, CDR2 FQNEAQ, per germline (reference sequence). The trim removed 3 bases at V and 1 base at J, leaving 5 bases unmatched. CDR3 length equals 15 residues. This chain's CDR3 is CASSLGTGPSYEQYF. The CDR3 DNA follows: TGTGCCAGCAGCTTGGGGACAGGCCCTTCCTACGAGCAGTACTTC.

This clonotype was counted between two and nine times. The junction departs from germline at one end; a sequencing error may be responsible. The rearrangement uses TRBV20-1 and TRBJ1-1, with unresolved D. Looked up from germline, CDR1 is DFQATT and CDR2 is SNEGSKA (reference sequence). The CDR3 runs to 12 residues. CDR3 residues: CSARTGYTEAFF. CDR3 bases: TGCAGTGCTCGGACCGGATACACTGAAGCCTTCTTT.

Worth noting for this clonotype: One junction end does not reproduce the germline sequence, and a read error may be involved. The genes are TRBV6-1 and TRBJ1-1; no reliable D call. CDR1 is MNHNS and CDR2 is SASEGT in the germline V gene. This CDR3 has 13 amino acids. The DNA for the CDR3 is TGTGCCAGCAGTGAAACGAGATCCGCTGAATCTTTCTTT. This encodes CASSETRSAESFF.

Only a few counts were recorded for this clonotype. The chain has TRBV4-1 and TRBJ1-3, with a weak D call TRBD1 (6 bases). This CDR3 region has 15 residues. Trimming removed 1 base from V and 1 base from J, with 8 bases in between. The germline gives CDR1 MGHRA, CDR2 YSYEKL. Here the CDR3 reads CASSQGTGSGNTIYF. The CDR3 nucleotides are TGCGCCAGCAGCCAAGGAACAGGGTCTGGAAACACCATATATTTT.

This chain joins TRBV5-1 and TRBJ2-1, with TRBD2 matching 11 bases. V was pared by 0 bases and J by 9 bases, with 2 bases of the junction left unmatched. The germline gives CDR1 SGHRS, CDR2 YFSETQ. This CDR3 contains 14 residues. The CDR3 reads CASSLASGGPEQFF. The DNA for the CDR3 is TGCGCCAGCAGCTTGGCTAGCGGGGGGCCTGAGCAGTTCTTC.